This T cell receptor (beta chain) comes out of a study of vaccination and CD4 T cells after COVID-19. Study information: Two Hispanic individuals were among six male and four female convalescent patients. Study-level findings and limits: SARS-CoV-2-reactive clonotypes rose nonsignificantly, with the median going from approximately 21 to 38. Spike mono-reactive clones accounted for 304 of the 307 vaccine-specific clones found in convalescent patients.

V was shortened by 6 bases and J by 5 bases, with 11 bases between the two germline ends. CDR1 is MNHEY, CDR2 SVGEGT, per germline. The CDR3 extends over 14 amino acids. Comment on this clonotype: Its antigen is currently unknown.

The treatment denotes: roughly 10-day PBMC culture with coronavirus spike peptide pools or control peptides (ViraFEST assay). With the Oncomine TCR Beta short-read assay, DNA from cultured CD4+ T cells was sequenced. Using the QIAamp micro DNA kit, genomic DNA was extracted from the CD4+ T cells that had been cultured. MiXCR was run by TCRdb on the PCR reads, yielding one entry per CDR3 protein. Here the sample spans approximately 14,000 distinct CDR3 sequences, 25% to 35% being singletons. This rearrangement joins TRBV6-2 or TRBV6-3 to TRBJ1-6; D is uncertain. The receptor's source is a human donor who had recovered from COVID-19. Sample: CD4+ T cells from blood, cultured in vitro. CDR3 region: CASRRLGDNSPLHF. CDR3 in DNA: TGTGCCAGCAGGCGACTTGGCGATAATTCACCCCTCCACTTT.